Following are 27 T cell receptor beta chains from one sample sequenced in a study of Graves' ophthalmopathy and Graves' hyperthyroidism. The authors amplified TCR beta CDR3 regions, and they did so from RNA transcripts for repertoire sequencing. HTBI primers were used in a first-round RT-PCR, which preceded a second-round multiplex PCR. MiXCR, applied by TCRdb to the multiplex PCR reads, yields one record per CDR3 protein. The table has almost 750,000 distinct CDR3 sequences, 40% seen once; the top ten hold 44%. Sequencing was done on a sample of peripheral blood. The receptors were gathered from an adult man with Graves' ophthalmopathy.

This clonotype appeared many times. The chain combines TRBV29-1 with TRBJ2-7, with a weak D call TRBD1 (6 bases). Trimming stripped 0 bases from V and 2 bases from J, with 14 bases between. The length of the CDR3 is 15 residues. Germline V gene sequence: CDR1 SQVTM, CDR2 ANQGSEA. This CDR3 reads CSVEETQGFTYEQYF. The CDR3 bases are TGCAGCGTTGAAGAAACACAGGGTTTTACCTACGAGCAGTACTTC.

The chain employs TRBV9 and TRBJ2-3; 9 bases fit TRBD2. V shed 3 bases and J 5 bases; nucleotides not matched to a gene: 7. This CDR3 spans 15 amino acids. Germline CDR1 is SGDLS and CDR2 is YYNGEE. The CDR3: CASSERLAGEDTQYF. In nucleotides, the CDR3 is TGTGCCAGCAGCGAAAGATTAGCGGGAGAAGATACGCAGTATTTT.

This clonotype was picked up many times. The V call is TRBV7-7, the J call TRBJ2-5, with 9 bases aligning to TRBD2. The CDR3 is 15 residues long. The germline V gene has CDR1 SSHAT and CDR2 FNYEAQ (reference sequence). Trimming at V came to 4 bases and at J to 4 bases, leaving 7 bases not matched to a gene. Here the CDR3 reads CASSYNAGGTETQYF. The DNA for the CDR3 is TGTGCCAGCAGCTATAATGCGGGAGGGACAGAGACCCAGTACTTC.

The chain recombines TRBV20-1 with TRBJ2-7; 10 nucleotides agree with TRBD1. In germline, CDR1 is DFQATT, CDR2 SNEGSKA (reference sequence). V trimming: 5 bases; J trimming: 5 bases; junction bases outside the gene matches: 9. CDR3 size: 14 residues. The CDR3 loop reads CSAGSGTGDNEQYF. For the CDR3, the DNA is TGCAGTGCTGGGTCCGGGACAGGGGATAACGAGCAGTACTTC.

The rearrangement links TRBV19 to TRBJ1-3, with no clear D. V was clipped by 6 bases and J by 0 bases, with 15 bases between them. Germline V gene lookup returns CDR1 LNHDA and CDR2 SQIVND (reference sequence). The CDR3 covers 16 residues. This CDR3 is CASRKQSGDSGNTIYF. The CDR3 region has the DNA TGTGCCAGTAGGAAACAATCGGGTGACTCTGGAAACACCATATATTTT.

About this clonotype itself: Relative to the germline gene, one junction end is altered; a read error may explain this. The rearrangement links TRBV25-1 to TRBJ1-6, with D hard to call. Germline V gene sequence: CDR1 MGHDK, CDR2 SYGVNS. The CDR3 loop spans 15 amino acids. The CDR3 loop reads CASSEYIGGSSPLHF. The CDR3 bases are TGCGCCAGCAGTGAATATATTGGTGGCTCATCACCCCTCCACTTT.

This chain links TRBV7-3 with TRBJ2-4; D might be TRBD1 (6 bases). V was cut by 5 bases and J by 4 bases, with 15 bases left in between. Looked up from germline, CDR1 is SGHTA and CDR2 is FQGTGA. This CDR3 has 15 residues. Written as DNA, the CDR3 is TGTGCCAGCAGCATCAACCCGGGACAAAAAAACATTCAGTACTTC. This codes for CASSINPGQKNIQYF.

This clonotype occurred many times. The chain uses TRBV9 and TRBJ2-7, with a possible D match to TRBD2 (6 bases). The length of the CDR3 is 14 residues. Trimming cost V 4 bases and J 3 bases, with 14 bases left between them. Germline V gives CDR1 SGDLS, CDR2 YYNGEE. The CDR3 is CASSLLDGGYEQYF. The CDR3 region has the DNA TGTGCCAGCAGCCTGCTGGACGGGGGCTACGAGCAGTACTTC.

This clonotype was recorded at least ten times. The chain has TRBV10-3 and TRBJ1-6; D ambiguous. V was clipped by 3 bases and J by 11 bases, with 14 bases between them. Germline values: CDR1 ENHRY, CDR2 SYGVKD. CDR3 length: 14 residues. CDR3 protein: CAISESGISAPLHF. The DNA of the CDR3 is TGTGCCATCAGTGAATCAGGTATATCAGCACCCCTCCACTTT.

The CDR3 spells CASSLLAGGLGETQYF. CDR3 nucleotides: TGTGCCAGCAGCTTACTAGCGGGAGGGCTAGGAGAGACCCAGTACTTC. The V gene is TRBV7-9, the J gene TRBJ2-5; 12 positions agree with TRBD2. Losses at the gene ends were 2 bases for V and 4 bases for J; bases not matched to a gene: 5. Germline V gene data show CDR1 as SEHNR and CDR2 as FQNEAQ (reference sequence). There are 16 residues in the CDR3.

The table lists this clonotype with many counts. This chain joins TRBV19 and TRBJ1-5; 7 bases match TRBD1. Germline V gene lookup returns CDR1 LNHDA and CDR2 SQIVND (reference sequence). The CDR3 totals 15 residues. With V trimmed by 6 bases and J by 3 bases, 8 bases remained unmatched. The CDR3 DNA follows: TGTGCCAGTAGCTATGACAGGGCTTCCAATCAGCCCCAGCATTTT. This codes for CASSYDRASNQPQHF.

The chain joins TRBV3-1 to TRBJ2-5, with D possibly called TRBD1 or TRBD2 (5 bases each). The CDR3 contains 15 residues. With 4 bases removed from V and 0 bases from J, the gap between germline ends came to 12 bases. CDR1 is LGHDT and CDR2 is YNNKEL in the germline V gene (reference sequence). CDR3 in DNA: TGTGCCAGCAGCCCCCGGGACGGGGACCAAGAGACCCAGTACTTC. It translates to CASSPRDGDQETQYF.

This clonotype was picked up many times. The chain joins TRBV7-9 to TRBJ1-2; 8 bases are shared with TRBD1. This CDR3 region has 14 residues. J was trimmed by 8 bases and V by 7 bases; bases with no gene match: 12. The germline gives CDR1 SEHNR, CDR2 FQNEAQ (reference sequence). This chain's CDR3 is CASINSGGSKGYTF. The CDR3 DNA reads TGTGCCAGCATCAACTCAGGGGGCTCGAAGGGCTACACCTTC.

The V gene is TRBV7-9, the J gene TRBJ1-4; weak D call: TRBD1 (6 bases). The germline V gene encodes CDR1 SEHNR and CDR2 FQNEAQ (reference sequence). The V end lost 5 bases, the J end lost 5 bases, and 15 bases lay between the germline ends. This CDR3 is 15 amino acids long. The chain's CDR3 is CASSPSTGSNEKLFF. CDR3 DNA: TGTGCCAGCAGCCCATCTACAGGGTCCAATGAAAAACTGTTTTTT.

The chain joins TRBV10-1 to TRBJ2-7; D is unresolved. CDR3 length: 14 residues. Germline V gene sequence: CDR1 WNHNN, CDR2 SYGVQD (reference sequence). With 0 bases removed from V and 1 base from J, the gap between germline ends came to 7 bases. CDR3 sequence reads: CASSESVSSYEQYF. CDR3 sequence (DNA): TGCGCCAGCAGTGAGTCGGTTTCGTCCTACGAGCAGTACTTC.

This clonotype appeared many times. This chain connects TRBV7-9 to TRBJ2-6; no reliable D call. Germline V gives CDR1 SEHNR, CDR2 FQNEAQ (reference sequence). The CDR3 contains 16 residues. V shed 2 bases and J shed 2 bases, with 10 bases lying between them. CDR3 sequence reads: CASSLQLVAGANVLTF. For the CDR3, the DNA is TGTGCCAGCAGCTTACAGTTGGTAGCTGGGGCCAACGTCCTGACTTTC.

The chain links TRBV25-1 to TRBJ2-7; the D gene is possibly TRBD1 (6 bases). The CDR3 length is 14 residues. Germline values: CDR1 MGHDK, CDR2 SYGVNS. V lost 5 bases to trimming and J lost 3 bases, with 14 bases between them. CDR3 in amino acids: CASSQIGQFYEQYF. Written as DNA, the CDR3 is TGTGCCAGCAGTCAAATCGGACAGTTCTACGAGCAGTACTTC.

The CDR3 nucleotides are TGTGCCAGCAGTCGGAGGACAGGGCATGGCTACACCTTC. Protein sequence: CASSRRTGHGYTF. The V call is TRBV7-2, the J call TRBJ1-2, with 8 bases identical to TRBD1. V shed 6 bases, J shed 6 bases, and the junction held 6 bases outside the gene matches. CDR1 and CDR2 (germline): SGHTA, FQGNSA. CDR3 size: 13 residues.

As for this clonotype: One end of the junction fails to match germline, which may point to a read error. The CDR3 nucleotides read TGTGCCAGCAGGCCGGGACAGCCTAACCATGGCTACACCTTC. It yields the protein CASRPGQPNHGYTF. V and J are TRBV25-1 and TRBJ1-2; TRBD1 agrees at 7 bases. In germline, CDR1 is MGHDK, CDR2 SYGVNS. The CDR3 is 14 residues long.

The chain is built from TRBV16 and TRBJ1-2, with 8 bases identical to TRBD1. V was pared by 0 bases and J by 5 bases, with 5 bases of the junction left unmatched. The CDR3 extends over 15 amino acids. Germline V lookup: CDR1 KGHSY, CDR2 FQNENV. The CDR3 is CASSQSLGQDYGYTF. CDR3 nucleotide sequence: TGTGCCAGCAGCCAATCGCTGGGACAGGATTATGGCTACACCTTC.

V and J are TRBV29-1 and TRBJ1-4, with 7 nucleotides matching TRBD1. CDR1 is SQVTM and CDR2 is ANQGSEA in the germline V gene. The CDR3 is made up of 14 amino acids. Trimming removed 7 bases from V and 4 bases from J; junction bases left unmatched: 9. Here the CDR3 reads CSGNRGGNNEKLFF. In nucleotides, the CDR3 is TGCAGCGGTAACAGGGGCGGAAATAATGAAAAACTGTTTTTT. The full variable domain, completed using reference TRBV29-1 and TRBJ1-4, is SAVISQKPSRDICQRGTSLTIQCQVDSQVTMMFWYRQQPGQSLTLIATANQGSEATYESGFVIDKFPISRPNLTFSTLTVSNMSPEDSSIYLCSGNRGGNNEKLFFGSGTQLSVL.

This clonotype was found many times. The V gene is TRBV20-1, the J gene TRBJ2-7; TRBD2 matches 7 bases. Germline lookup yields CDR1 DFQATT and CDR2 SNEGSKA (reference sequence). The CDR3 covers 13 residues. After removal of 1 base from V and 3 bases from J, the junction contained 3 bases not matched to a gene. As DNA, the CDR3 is TGCAGTGCTAGAGCTCGGACTAGCTACGAGCAGTACTTC. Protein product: CSARARTSYEQYF.

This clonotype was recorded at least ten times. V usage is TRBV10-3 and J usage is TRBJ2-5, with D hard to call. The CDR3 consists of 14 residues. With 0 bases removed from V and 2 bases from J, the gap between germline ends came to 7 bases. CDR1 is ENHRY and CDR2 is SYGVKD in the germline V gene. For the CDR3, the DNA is TGTGCCATCAGTGAGTCAGGAAAGCAAGAGACCCAGTACTTC. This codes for CAISESGKQETQYF.

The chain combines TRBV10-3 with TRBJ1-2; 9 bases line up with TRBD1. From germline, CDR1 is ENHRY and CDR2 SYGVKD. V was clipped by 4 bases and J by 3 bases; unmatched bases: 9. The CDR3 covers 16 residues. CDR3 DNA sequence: TGTGCCATCAGTGTCGGTCGACAGGGGGATGACTATGGCTACACCTTC. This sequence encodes CAISVGRQGDDYGYTF.

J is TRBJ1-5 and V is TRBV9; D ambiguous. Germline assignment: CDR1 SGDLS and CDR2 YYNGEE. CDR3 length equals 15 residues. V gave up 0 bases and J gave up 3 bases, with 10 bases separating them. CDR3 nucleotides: TGTGCCAGCAGCGTAGGGGCGACGTCCAATCAGCCCCAGCATTTT. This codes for CASSVGATSNQPQHF.

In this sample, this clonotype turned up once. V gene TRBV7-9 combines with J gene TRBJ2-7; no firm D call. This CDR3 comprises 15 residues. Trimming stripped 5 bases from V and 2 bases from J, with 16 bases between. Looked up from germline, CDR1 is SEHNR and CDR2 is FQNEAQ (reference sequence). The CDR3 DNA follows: TGTGCCAGCAGCAAAGACCCAGAGGTGGCCTACGAGCAGTACTTC. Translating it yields CASSKDPEVAYEQYF. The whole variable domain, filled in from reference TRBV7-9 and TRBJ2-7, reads DTGVSQNPRHKITKRGQNVTFRCDPISEHNRLYWYRQTLGQGPEFLTYFQNEAQLEKSRLLSDRFSAERPKGSFSTLEIQRTEQGDSAMYLCASSKDPEVAYEQYFGPGTRLTVT.

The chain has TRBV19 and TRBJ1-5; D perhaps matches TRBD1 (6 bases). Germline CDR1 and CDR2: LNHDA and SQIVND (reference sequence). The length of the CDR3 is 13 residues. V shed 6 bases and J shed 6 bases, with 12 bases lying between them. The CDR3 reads CASRLGGFQPQHF. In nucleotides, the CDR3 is TGTGCCAGTAGGTTGGGGGGCTTTCAGCCCCAGCATTTT.